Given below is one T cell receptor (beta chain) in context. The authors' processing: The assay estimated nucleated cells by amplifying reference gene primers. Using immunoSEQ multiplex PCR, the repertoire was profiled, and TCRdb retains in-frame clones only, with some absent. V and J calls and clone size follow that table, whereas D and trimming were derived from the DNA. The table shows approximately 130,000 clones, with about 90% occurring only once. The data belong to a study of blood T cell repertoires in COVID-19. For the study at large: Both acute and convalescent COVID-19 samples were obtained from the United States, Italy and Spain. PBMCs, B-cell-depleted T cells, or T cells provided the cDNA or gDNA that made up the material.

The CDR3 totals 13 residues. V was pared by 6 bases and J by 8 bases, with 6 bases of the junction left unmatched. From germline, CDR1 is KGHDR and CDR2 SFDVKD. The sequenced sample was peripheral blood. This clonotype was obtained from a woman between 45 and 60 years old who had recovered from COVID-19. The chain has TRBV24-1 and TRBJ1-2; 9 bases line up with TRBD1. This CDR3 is CATSKTGGDGYTF. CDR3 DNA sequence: TGTGCCACCAGTAAAACAGGGGGCGACGGCTACACCTTC.